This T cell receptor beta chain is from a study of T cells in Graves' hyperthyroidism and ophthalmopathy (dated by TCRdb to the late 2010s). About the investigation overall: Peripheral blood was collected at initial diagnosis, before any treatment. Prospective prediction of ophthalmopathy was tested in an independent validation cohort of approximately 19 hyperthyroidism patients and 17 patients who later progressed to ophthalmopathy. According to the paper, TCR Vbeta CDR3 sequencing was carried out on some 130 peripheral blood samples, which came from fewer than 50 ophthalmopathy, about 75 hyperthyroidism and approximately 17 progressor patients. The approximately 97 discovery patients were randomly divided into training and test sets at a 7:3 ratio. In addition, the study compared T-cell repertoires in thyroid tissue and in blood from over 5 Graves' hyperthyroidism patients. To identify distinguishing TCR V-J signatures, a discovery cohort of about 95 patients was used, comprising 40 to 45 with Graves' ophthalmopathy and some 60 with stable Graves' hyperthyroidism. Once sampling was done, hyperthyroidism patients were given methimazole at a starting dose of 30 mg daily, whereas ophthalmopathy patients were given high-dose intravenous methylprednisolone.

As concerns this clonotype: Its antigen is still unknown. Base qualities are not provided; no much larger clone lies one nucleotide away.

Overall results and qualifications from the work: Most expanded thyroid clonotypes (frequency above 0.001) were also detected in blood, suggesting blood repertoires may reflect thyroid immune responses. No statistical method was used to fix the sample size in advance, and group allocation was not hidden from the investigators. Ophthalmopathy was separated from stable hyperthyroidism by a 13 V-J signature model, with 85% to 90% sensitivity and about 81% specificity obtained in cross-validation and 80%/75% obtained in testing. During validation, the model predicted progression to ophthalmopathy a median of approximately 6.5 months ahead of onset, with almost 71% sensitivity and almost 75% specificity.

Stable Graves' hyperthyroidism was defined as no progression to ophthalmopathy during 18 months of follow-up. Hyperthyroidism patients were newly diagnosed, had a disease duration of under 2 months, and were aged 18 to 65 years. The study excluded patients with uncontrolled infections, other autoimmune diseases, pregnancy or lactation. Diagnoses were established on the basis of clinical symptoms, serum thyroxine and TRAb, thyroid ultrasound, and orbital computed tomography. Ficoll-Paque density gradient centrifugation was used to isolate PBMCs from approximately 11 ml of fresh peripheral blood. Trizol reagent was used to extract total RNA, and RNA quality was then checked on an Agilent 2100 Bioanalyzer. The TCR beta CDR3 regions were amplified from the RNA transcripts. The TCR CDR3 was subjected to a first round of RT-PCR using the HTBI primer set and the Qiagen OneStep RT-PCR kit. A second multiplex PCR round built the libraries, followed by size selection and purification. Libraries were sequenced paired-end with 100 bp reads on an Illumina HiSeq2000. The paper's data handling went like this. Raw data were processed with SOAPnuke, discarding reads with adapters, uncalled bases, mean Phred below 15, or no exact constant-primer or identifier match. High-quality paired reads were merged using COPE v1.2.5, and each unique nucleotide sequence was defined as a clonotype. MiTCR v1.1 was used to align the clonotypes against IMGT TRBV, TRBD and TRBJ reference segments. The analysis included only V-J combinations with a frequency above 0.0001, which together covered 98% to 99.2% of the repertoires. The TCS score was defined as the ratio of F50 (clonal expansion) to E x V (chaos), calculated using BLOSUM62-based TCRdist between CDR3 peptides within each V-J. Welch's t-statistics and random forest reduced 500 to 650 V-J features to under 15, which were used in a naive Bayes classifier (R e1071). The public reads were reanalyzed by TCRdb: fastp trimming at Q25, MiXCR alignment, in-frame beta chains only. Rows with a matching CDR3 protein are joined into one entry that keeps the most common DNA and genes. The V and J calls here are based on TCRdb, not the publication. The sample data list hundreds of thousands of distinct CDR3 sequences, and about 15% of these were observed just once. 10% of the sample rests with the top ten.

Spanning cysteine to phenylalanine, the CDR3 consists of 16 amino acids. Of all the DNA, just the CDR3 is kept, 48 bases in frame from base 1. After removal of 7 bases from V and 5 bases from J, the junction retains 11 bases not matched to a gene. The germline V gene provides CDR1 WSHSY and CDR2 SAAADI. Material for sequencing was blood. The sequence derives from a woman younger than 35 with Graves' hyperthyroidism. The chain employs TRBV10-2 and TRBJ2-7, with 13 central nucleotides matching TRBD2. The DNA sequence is TGCGCCAGCAAGCCCGGACTAGCGGGGGCTAGGGACGAGCAGTACTTC. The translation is CASKPGLAGARDEQYF.